This entry features one T cell receptor beta chain sequence. Its specificity is unknown. This CDR3 contains 13 residues. Germline V gene sequence: CDR1 SQVTM, CDR2 ANQGSEA. V lost 6 bases to trimming and J lost 5 bases, with 13 bases between them. Sequencing was performed with immunoSEQ multiplex PCR; in TCRdb, only in-frame clones are kept and a portion is missing. This table has roughly 2,500,000 clones, 93% appearing once. Division of CD4+ cells produced a CD45RA+ naive subset and a CD45RA-negative memory subset. The data stem from a study of shared clonotypes between healthy human individuals. Study context: Per-donor plates numbered three CD4 naive, three CD4 memory, two CD8 naive and one CD8 memory.

Study observations and caveats: Rarefaction analysis demonstrated incomplete sorted-subset sequencing notwithstanding large depth.

This sequence joins TRBV29-1 and TRBJ2-2; possible D gene TRBD2, 5 bases. The sequence was collected from a man between 18 and 29 years old in good health. Some clones in this sample may be carry-over from other donors' samples. What was sequenced was naive CD4+ T cells from PBMCs. Subset: CD45RA+ positively selected. The CDR3 here is CSVGGTRTGELFF. In DNA form, the CDR3 reads TGCAGCGTAGGAGGTACACGGACCGGGGAGCTGTTTTTT.